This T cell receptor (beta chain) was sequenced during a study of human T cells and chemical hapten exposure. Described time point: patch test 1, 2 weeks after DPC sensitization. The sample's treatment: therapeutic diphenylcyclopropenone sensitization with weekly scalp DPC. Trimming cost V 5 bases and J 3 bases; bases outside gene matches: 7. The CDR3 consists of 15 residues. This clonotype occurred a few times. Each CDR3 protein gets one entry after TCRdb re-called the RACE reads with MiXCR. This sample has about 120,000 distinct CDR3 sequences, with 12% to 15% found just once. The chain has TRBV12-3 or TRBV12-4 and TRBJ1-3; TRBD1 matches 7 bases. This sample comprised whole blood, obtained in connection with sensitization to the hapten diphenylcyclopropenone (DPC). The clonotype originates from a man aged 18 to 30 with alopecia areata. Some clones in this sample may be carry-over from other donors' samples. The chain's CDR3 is CASSPDRAGGNTIYF. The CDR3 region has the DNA TGTGCCAGCAGTCCCGACAGGGCAGGTGGAAACACCATATATTTT.